Reported below is one TCR beta chain. Its antigen is unknown. Both 60 Vbeta primers and 13 Jbeta primers went into the PCR. TCRdb's copy holds only in-frame clones and misses some; the assay was immunoSEQ multiplex PCR. Of around 120,000 clones in the sample, roughly 80% were seen once. V shed 10 bases and J shed 5 bases, with 17 bases lying between them. The CDR3 runs to 14 residues. Germline lookup yields CDR1 MDHEN and CDR2 SYDVKM. This record belongs to a study of cytomegalovirus exposure and HLA in healthy donors. On the study more broadly: Earlier sequencing of some 190 million T cells yielded 120 million or so unique TCR beta sequences. Broader study findings: Some TCR beta chains (over 150 of them) were listed as cytomegalovirus-associated. Analyses of presence/absence relied on an assumption of roughly uniform sequencing depth across donors. Being indistinguishable, some V segments were excluded, TRBV6-2 and TRBV6-3 among them.

This chain connects TRBV28 to TRBJ2-2; TRBD2 is a possible D gene (7 bases). The receptor was isolated from a man aged 55 to 69 in good health and CMV-seropositive. Source material: PBMCs. The CDR3 is CAIGGGRGTGELFF. For the CDR3, the DNA is TGTGCCATCGGGGGCGGGAGAGGAACCGGGGAGCTGTTTTTT.